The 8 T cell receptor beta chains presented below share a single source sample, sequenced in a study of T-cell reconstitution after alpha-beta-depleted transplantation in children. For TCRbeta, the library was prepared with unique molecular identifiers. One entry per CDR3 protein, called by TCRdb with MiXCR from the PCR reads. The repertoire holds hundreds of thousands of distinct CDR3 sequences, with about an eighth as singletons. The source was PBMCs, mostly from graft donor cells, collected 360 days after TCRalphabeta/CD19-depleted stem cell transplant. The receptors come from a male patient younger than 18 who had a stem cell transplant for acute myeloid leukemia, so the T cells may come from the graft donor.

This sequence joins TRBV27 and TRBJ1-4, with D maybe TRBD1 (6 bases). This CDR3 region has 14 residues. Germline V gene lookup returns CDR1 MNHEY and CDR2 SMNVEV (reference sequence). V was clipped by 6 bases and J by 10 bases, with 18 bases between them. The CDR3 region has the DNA TGTGCCAGCAGGGGGACGGGGGCGCCTGGAAAACTGTTTTTT. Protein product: CASRGTGAPGKLFF.

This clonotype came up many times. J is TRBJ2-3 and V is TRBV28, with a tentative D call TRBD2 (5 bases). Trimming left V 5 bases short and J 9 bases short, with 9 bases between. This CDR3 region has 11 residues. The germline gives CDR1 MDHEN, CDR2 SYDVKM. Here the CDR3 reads CASSGLTTQYF. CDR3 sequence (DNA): TGTGCCAGCAGTGGACTCACAACGCAGTATTTT.

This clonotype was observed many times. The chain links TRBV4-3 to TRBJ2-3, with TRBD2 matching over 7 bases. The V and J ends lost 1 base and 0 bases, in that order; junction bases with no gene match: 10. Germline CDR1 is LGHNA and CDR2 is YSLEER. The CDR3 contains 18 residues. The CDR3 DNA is TGCGCCAGCAGCCAAGCCCTAGCGCGGGAGTGGAGCACAGATACGCAGTATTTT. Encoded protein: CASSQALAREWSTDTQYF.

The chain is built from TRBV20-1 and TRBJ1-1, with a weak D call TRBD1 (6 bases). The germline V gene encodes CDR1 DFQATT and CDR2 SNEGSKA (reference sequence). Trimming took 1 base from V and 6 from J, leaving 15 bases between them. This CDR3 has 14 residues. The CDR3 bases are TGCAGTGCTAGAGCGTCCCCGGGGGCGCCTGAAGCTTTCTTT. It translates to CSARASPGAPEAFF.

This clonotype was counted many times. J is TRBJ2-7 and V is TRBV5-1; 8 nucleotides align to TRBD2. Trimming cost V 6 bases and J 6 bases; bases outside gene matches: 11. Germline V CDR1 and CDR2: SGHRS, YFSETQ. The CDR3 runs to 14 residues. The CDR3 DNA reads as TGCGCCAGCAACGTTTCCAGCGGGAGAGGCGAGCAGTACTTC. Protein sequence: CASNVSSGRGEQYF.

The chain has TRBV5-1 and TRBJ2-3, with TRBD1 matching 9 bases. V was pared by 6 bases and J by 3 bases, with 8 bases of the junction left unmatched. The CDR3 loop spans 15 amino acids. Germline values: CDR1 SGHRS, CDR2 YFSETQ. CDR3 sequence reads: CASISGTGRTDTQYF. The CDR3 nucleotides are TGCGCCAGCATCTCAGGGACAGGGAGGACAGATACGCAGTATTTT.

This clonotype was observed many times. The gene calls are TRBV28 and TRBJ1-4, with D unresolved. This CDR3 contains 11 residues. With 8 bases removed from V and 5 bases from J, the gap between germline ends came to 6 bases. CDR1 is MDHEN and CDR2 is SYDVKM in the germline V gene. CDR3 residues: CASRLNEKLFF. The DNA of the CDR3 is TGTGCCAGCCGACTGAATGAAAAACTGTTTTTT. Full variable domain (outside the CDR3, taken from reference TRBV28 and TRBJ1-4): DVKVTQSSRYLVKRTGEKVFLECVQDMDHENMFWYRQDPGLGLRLIYFSYDVKMKEKGDIPEGYSVSREKKERFSLILESASTNQTSMYLCASRLNEKLFFGSGTQLSVL.

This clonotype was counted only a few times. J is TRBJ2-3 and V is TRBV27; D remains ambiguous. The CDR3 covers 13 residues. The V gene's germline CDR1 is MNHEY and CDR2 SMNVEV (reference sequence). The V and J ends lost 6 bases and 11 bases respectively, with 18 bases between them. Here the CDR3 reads CASSPNRAIVQYF. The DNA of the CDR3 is TGTGCCAGCAGCCCCAATCGAGCGATTGTGCAGTATTTT.